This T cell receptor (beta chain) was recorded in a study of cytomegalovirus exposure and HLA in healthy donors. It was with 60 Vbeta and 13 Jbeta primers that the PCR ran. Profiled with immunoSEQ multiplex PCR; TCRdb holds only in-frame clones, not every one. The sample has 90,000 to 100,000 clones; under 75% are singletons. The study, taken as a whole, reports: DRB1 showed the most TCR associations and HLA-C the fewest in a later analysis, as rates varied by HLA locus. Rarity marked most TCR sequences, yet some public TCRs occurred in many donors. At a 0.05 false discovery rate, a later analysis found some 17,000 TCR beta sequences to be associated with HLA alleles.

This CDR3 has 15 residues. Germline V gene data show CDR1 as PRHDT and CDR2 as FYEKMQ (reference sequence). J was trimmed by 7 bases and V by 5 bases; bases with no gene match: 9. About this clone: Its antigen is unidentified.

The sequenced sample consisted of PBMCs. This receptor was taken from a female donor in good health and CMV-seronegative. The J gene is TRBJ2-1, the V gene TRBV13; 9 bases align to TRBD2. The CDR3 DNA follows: TGTGCCAGCAGCCCCGAGGGGGCGGGGGGGAATGAGCAGTTCTTC. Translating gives CASSPEGAGGNEQFF.